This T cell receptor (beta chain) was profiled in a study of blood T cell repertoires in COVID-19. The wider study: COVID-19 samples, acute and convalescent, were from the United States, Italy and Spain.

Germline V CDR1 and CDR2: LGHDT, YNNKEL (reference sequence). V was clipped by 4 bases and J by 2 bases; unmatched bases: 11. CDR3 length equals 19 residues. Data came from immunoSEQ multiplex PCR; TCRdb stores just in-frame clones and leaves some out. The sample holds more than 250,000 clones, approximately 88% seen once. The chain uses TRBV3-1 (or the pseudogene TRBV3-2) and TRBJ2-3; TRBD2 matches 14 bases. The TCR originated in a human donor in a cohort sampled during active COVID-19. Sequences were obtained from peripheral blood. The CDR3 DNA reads TGTGCCAGCAGCCTTCCGGGACTAGCGGGGGCCAGGGCCACAGATACGCAGTATTTT. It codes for CASSLPGLAGARATDTQYF.